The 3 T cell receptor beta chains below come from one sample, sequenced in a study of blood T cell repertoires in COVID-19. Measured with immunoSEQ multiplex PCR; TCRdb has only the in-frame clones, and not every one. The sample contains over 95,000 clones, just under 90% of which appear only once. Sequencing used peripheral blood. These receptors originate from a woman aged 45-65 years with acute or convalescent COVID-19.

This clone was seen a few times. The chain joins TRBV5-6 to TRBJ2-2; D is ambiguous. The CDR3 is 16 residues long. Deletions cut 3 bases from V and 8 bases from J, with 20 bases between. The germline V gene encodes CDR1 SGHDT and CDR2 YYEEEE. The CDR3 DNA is TGTGCCAGCAGCTCCCGGTACAGATATATCCCTGGGGAGCTGTTTTTT. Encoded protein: CASSSRYRYIPGELFF.

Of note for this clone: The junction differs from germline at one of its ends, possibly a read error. As DNA, the CDR3 is TGTGCCAGCAGCTCTTATTCTGGGTCGGGTGAAGAACTGTTTTTT. Encoded protein: CASSSYSGSGEELFF. V and J are TRBV7-2 and TRBJ1-4; D remains ambiguous. The length of the CDR3 is 15 residues. Germline loops: CDR1 SGHTA, CDR2 FQGNSA.

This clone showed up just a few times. The CDR3 DNA reads as TGTGCCAGCAGTTGGGCAGGGTACTACAATGAGCAGTTCTTC. It yields the protein CASSWAGYYNEQFF. V usage is TRBV28 and J usage is TRBJ2-1; TRBD1 is a possible D gene (5 bases). The length of the CDR3 is 14 residues. Germline-derived CDR1 and CDR2 are MDHEN and SYDVKM. Trimming left V 4 bases short and J 3 bases short, with 10 bases between.